The 19 T cell receptor beta chains below were found in one sample sequenced in a study of cytomegalovirus exposure and HLA in healthy donors. Primers included in the PCR were 60 Vbeta and 13 Jbeta primers. Data came from immunoSEQ multiplex PCR; TCRdb stores just in-frame clones and leaves some out. The table includes tens of thousands of clones, approximately 80% detected once. The sequenced material came from PBMCs. The receptors were gathered from a male donor in good health and CMV-seronegative.

The J gene is TRBJ2-7, the V gene TRBV4-3; 8 nucleotides agree with TRBD2. Trimming removed 2 bases from V and 2 bases from J; junction bases left unmatched: 11. Germline V gene data show CDR1 as LGHNA and CDR2 as YSLEER. This CDR3 is built from 17 residues. CDR3 DNA: TGCGCCAGCAGCCAAAGGTATGAGCGGGAGTTCCCCTACGAGCAGTACTTC. It encodes CASSQRYEREFPYEQYF.

V and J are TRBV7-6 and TRBJ2-1; 9 nucleotides match TRBD2. Trimming removed 2 bases from V and 6 bases from J; junction bases left unmatched: 5. CDR1 and CDR2 (germline): SGHVS, FNYEAQ. The CDR3 totals 15 residues. As DNA, the CDR3 is TGTGCCAGCAGCTTATCCAGCGGGAGGCCCAATGAGCAGTTCTTC. Translation: CASSLSSGRPNEQFF.

In DNA form, the CDR3 reads TGTGCCAGCAGTGAAGTAGCGATTAGCAATCAGCCCCAGCATTTT. It translates to CASSEVAISNQPQHF. This chain uses TRBV6-1 with TRBJ1-5; the D is unclear. Trimming left V 1 base short and J 0 bases short, with 7 bases between. Germline CDR1 MNHNS, CDR2 SASEGT. The CDR3 length is 15 residues.

This chain connects TRBV9 to TRBJ1-2; tentatively, D is TRBD1 (5 bases). This CDR3 has 14 amino acids. The germline V gene has CDR1 SGDLS and CDR2 YYNGEE. V was cut by 3 bases and J by 4 bases, with 13 bases left in between. CDR3 loop: CASSEDNRGYGYTF. DNA for the CDR3: TGTGCCAGCAGCGAGGACAATAGGGGCTATGGCTACACCTTC. Full variable domain (remainder filled in from reference TRBV9 and TRBJ1-2): DSGVTQTPKHLITATGQRVTLRCSPRSGDLSVYWYQQSLDQGLQFLIQYYNGEERAKGNILERFSAQQFPDLHSELNLSSLELGDSALYFCASSEDNRGYGYTFGSGTRLTVV.

This clone was seen a handful of times. The rearrangement uses TRBV6-1 and TRBJ2-7, with TRBD1 identical over 10 bases. The J segment lost 1 base and the V segment lost 6 bases, leaving 6 bases of the junction unmatched. The CDR3 has 15 residues. Germline-derived CDR1 and CDR2 are MNHNS and SASEGT. CDR3 nucleotides: TGTGCCAGCAGCATCTCGGGACAGGGGTCCTACGAGCAGTACTTC. It codes for CASSISGQGSYEQYF.

V is TRBV27 and J is TRBJ1-1; 11 bases line up with TRBD1. Trimming cost V 6 bases and J 4 bases; bases outside gene matches: 7. This CDR3 spans 15 amino acids. Germline V CDR1 and CDR2: MNHEY, SMNVEV (reference sequence). Written as DNA, the CDR3 is TGTGCCAGCAGAAAAACGGGACAGGGGGGCACTGAAGCTTTCTTT. It yields the protein CASRKTGQGGTEAFF.

The chain has TRBV19 and TRBJ2-5, with a tentative D call TRBD2 (7 bases). This CDR3 is 14 amino acids long. The V end lost 5 bases, the J end lost 5 bases, and 15 bases lay between the germline ends. From germline, CDR1 is LNHDA and CDR2 SQIVND (reference sequence). DNA for the CDR3: TGTGCCAGTAGTCCAGGGGAGGGTCCGGAGACCCAGTACTTC. The encoded protein is CASSPGEGPETQYF.

This chain uses TRBV6-5 with TRBJ2-3; TRBD2 might be the D (6 bases). The CDR3 extends over 15 amino acids. The germline CDR1 and CDR2 sequences are MNHEY and SVGAGI. Trimming removed 0 bases from V and 6 bases from J, with 13 bases in between. The CDR3 protein is CASSYSGLRSDTQYF. The CDR3, as DNA: TGTGCCAGCAGTTACTCGGGACTTAGATCGGATACGCAGTATTTT.

This sequence joins TRBV19 and TRBJ1-4; D call uncertain. With 1 base removed from V and 8 bases from J, the gap between germline ends came to 17 bases. The germline V gene encodes CDR1 LNHDA and CDR2 SQIVND (reference sequence). This CDR3 is 16 amino acids long. CDR3 residues: CASSIGTGNKYEKLFF. CDR3 nucleotide sequence: TGTGCCAGTAGTATAGGGACGGGGAACAAATACGAAAAACTGTTTTTT.

This chain uses TRBV6-5 with TRBJ2-1; D gene uncertain. The V and J ends lost 0 bases and 5 bases respectively, with 5 bases between them. Germline V gene data show CDR1 as MNHEY and CDR2 as SVGAGI. CDR3 length equals 13 residues. CDR3 sequence reads: CASSYSLNNEQFF. CDR3 DNA sequence: TGTGCCAGCAGTTACTCGCTAAACAATGAGCAGTTCTTC.

This clone was observed a handful of times. The chain joins TRBV28 to TRBJ1-5; weak D call: TRBD1 (5 bases). V gave up 5 bases and J gave up 3 bases, with 8 bases separating them. Germline assignment: CDR1 MDHEN and CDR2 SYDVKM. The CDR3 loop spans 13 amino acids. The CDR3 sequence is CASSRQNNQPQHF. CDR3 coding DNA: TGTGCCAGCAGTCGACAGAACAATCAGCCCCAGCATTTT.

The chain carries TRBV11-3 and TRBJ2-2, with 11 positions matching TRBD2. Germline V lookup: CDR1 SGHNT, CDR2 YENEEA. The CDR3 has 16 residues. V shed 3 bases, J shed 5 bases, and the junction held 5 bases outside the gene matches. The CDR3 loop is CASSLALAGGTGELFF. The CDR3, as DNA: TGTGCCAGCAGCTTGGCGCTAGCGGGAGGTACCGGGGAGCTGTTTTTT.

The J gene is TRBJ2-7, the V gene TRBV15; the match to TRBD1 covers 10 bases. Germline CDR1 LNHNV, CDR2 YYDKDF (reference sequence). J gave up 3 bases and V 3 bases, and 8 bases lay outside the gene matches. The CDR3 loop spans 16 amino acids. The CDR3 protein is CATSSPGQGTSYEQYF. CDR3 DNA: TGTGCCACCAGCAGCCCGGGACAGGGGACCAGCTACGAGCAGTACTTC.

The chain joins TRBV15 to TRBJ1-1; D remains unclear. V was pared by 4 bases and J by 4 bases, with 13 bases between. CDR3 length: 14 residues. Germline V gene lookup returns CDR1 LNHNV and CDR2 YYDKDF (reference sequence). Written as DNA, the CDR3 is TGTGCCACCAGCACGCAGGCTGGTTTCACTGAAGCTTTCTTT. Its translation: CATSTQAGFTEAFF.

The V gene is TRBV4-1, the J gene TRBJ1-6; TRBD1 matches at 7 bases. This CDR3 is 16 amino acids long. V trimming: 1 base; J trimming: 4 bases; junction bases outside the gene matches: 4. Germline lookup yields CDR1 MGHRA and CDR2 YSYEKL. The CDR3 bases are TGCGCCAGCAGCCAAGGCGGGGACAGATATAATTCACCCCTCCACTTT. This encodes CASSQGGDRYNSPLHF.

The J gene is TRBJ1-1, the V gene TRBV6-1; D not resolved. Trimming cost V 0 bases and J 8 bases, with 7 bases left between them. The CDR3 extends over 12 amino acids. In germline, CDR1 is MNHNS, CDR2 SASEGT. The DNA of the CDR3 is TGTGCCAGCAGTGAAGCCAGACTAGAAGCTTTCTTT. Encoded protein: CASSEARLEAFF.

The V gene is TRBV6-5, the J gene TRBJ2-5, with D perhaps matching TRBD1 (7 bases). Per germline, CDR1 MNHEY and CDR2 SVGAGI. This CDR3 is 15 amino acids long. The V gene lost 0 bases and the J gene lost 5 bases, with 13 bases spanning the gap. The CDR3 nucleotides read TGTGCCAGCAGTTACTCGAAGGCAGGGGGGGAGACCCAGTACTTC. It codes for CASSYSKAGGETQYF.

This chain uses TRBV2 with TRBJ2-7, with unresolved D. The germline V gene has CDR1 SNHLY and CDR2 FYNNEI. Trimming stripped 3 bases from V and 4 bases from J, with 10 bases between. This CDR3 region has 13 residues. The CDR3 region has the DNA TGTGCCAGCAGTGACGATACGGTGTACGAGCAGTACTTC. Translating gives CASSDDTVYEQYF. The full variable domain, in which reference TRBV2 and TRBJ2-7 provide the parts outside the CDR3, is EPEVTQTPSHQVTQMGQEVILRCVPISNHLYFYWYRQILGQKVEFLVSFYNNEISEKSEIFDDQFSVERPDGSNFTLKIRSTKLEDSAMYFCASSDDTVYEQYFGPGTRLTVT.

This clone showed up just once. The genes are TRBV6-5 and TRBJ2-7; weak D call: TRBD1 (5 bases). The CDR3 has 13 amino acids. V dropped 3 bases and J dropped 3 bases, with 9 bases sitting between them. In germline, CDR1 is MNHEY, CDR2 SVGAGI. The CDR3 DNA follows: TGTGCCAGCAGTTATCCCGACAGCTACGAGCAGTACTTC. Translating it yields CASSYPDSYEQYF.